This is a list of T cell receptor beta chains from one sample in a study of cytomegalovirus exposure and HLA in healthy donors. Measured with immunoSEQ multiplex PCR; TCRdb has only the in-frame clones, and not every one. The sample comprises roughly 150,000 clones, roughly 85% of which are singletons, and 0.5% to 0.85% rests with the top ten. Sequencing was done on a sample of PBMCs. These receptors came from a male donor in good health and CMV-seronegative. Both conserved end residues are trimmed from each CDR3.

V gene	J gene	CDR3 protein
TRBV14	TRBJ2-7	ASSQGRGQGYEQY
TRBV2	TRBJ1-2	ASSEAGVAYGYT
TRBV2	TRBJ1-1	ASSTPTGEAF
TRBV19	TRBJ2-5	ASSGQVQETQY
TRBV11-3	TRBJ1-3	ASSKRTGIIGNTIY
TRBV4-2	TRBJ1-2	ASSQDLTAPYGYT
TRBV6-5	TRBJ1-1	ASSSPGSVEAF
TRBV2	TRBJ2-7	ASNWGEASYEQY
TRBV15	TRBJ1-5	ATSRDKGGNQPQH
TRBV20-1	TRBJ2-7	SARAGYEQY
TRBV5-8	TRBJ2-2	ASSADGLATNTGELF
TRBV19	TRBJ2-7	ASSRNGGSYEQY
TRBV4-1	TRBJ1-4	ASGIDSNEKLF
TRBV5-6	TRBJ2-7	ASSHDRDRGTYEQY
TRBV29-1	TRBJ1-2	SVGQDYGYT
TRBV7-9	TRBJ1-1	SSSPGQSMNTEAF
TRBV10-3	TRBJ2-5	AISEHGEETQY
TRBV27	TRBJ2-1	ASSLGQGGYEQF
TRBV7-2	TRBJ2-5	ASSLGTGFEETQY
TRBV7-3	TRBJ2-1	ASSASGTGGRNEQF
TRBV19	TRBJ1-6	ASSITGGRLSPLH
TRBV2	TRBJ1-5	ASSEVAGEPQH
TRBV7-3	-	ASSLDSGGYYEQY
TRBV5-1	TRBJ2-1	ASSPTSGRATGEQF
TRBV7-9	TRBJ1-5	ASSLGDTDQPQH
TRBV19	TRBJ1-5	ASSHSNQPQH
TRBV18	TRBJ2-2	ASCEGGAHTGELF
TRBV7-9	TRBJ1-1	ASSSTRENTEAF
TRBV12-5	TRBJ1-5	ASGLVSVTGGGNQPQH
TRBV10-3	TRBJ1-2	AIMAGGGYGYT
TRBV2	TRBJ2-7	ASSEAGRAYEQY
TRBV29-1	TRBJ1-2	SVLREVNYGYT
TRBV7-9	TRBJ2-5	SSSFDSRRVTQY
TRBV7-9	TRBJ1-1	ASSRGGRGRTEAF
TRBV6-6	TRBJ2-7	ASSGTSRTSSKY
TRBV7-2	TRBJ1-5	ASSSRQGSNQPQH
TRBV7-2	TRBJ2-2	ASSPGLVLNTGELF
TRBV5-1	TRBJ1-3	ASSLVAGANTIY
TRBV11-3	TRBJ1-2	ASSGHRGGYGYT
TRBV9	TRBJ2-1	ASSILAGGPGNEQF
TRBV7-2	-	ASSLARDYEQY
TRBV2	TRBJ1-6	ASRGTTGRNSPLH
TRBV27	TRBJ2-7	ATRRTGSYEQY
TRBV4-1	TRBJ2-7	ASSQDQGAQGEQY
TRBV30	TRBJ1-5	ALGQGDQPQH
TRBV5-1	TRBJ1-6	ASSLGGGDNSPLH
TRBV7-9	TRBJ1-1	ASSFGGGTEAF
TRBV5-4	TRBJ2-1	ASSLVGGTSGRNEQF